The following is a T cell receptor beta chain sequence with its context. Germline V lookup: CDR1 SGHNT, CDR2 YENEEA. The CDR3 loop spans 17 amino acids. V was cut by 3 bases and J by 0 bases, with 15 bases left in between. The data originate from a study of control samples from healthy donors and cancer patients. TCRdb keeps only in-frame clones here, not all; method: immunoSEQ multiplex PCR. The data show about 92,000 clones, roughly four fifths seen once. The receptor was isolated from a woman in her sixties in good health. V gene TRBV11-3 combines with J gene TRBJ1-3, with D perhaps matching TRBD1 (5 bases). The sample comprised blood. The CDR3 DNA reads TGTGCCAGCAGCTTGGAAGGGGCGCAAACCTCTGGAAACACCATATATTTT. Protein: CASSLEGAQTSGNTIYF.